This TCR beta chain was recorded in a study of T-cell memory formation after mild COVID-19. Of note for this clonotype: The antigen remains unidentified.

Overall study results and limits: That cross-reactive memory joined was suggested by some responding clones appearing in pre-infection memory. Mainly CM and EM harbored the contracting CD4+ clones; mainly EMRA harbored the CD8+ ones.

TCRdb re-derived calls from the 5' RACE reads in MiXCR, one entry per CDR3 protein. The sample lists about 340,000 distinct CDR3 sequences, around a sixth occurring once. The germline V gene encodes CDR1 MNHNS and CDR2 SASEGT. V dropped 2 bases and J dropped 1 base, with 5 bases sitting between them. The CDR3 runs to 13 residues. The V call is TRBV6-1, the J call TRBJ1-1; D gene unclear. This TCR derives from a man in his late teens or twenties who had mild COVID-19 (a few samples of this study predate the infection). Cell type and time point are not known. Sequenced: PBMCs or a T cell subset sorted from them (not recorded which). CDR3 bases: TGTGCCAGCAGTGAAAGGTCGAACACTGAAGCTTTCTTT. As protein: CASSERSNTEAFF.